This T cell receptor beta chain was obtained from a study of blood T cell repertoires in COVID-19. Study at large: T cells, B-cell-depleted T cells, or PBMCs supplied cDNA or gDNA.

The data were produced by immunoSEQ multiplex PCR, yet TCRdb's version contains in-frame clones alone and is incomplete. The sample shows about 260,000 clones, about 82% of them seen only once. Recruits, aged about 18 to 89 years, lived in 24 US areas. The sample taken for sequencing was PBMCs or T cells enriched from blood (not recorded which). This TCR derives from a woman aged 45 to 65 who had recovered from COVID-19.

The CDR3 region is CASSQGGPENTIYF. Here the CDR3 DNA reads TGTGCCAGCAGCCAAGGCGGGCCGGAAAACACCATATATTTT. The rearrangement links TRBV4-2 to TRBJ1-3, with D uncertain. There are 14 residues in the CDR3. The germline V gene has CDR1 LGHNA and CDR2 YNFKEQ. Trimming shortened V by 1 base and J by 6 bases, and 10 bases separated the two germline ends.